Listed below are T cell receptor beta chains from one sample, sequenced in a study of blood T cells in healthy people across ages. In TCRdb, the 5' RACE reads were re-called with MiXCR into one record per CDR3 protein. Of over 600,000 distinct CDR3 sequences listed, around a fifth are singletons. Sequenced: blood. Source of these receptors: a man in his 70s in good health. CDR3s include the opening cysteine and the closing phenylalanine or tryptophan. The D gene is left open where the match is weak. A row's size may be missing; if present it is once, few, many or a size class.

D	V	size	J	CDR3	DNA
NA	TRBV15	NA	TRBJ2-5	CATSTISGERQETQYF	TGTGCCACCAGCACAATCTCGGGGGAGAGACAAGAGACCCAGTACTTC
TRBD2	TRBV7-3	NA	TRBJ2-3	CASSPLAQLTDTQYF	TGTGCCAGCAGCCCACTAGCGCAACTCACAGATACGCAGTATTTT
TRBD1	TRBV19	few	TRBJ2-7	CASNGATGGDAYEQYF	TGTGCCAGCAATGGGGCCACAGGGGGCGATGCCTACGAGCAGTACTTC
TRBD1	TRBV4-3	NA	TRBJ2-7	CASSHDRQGPYEQYF	TGCGCCAGCAGCCACGATAGACAGGGACCCTACGAGCAGTACTTC
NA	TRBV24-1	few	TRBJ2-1	CATSDAGAQYNEQFF	TGTGCCACCAGTGATGCTGGCGCCCAATACAATGAGCAGTTCTTC
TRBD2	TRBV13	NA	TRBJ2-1	CASSLGRSGTYNEQFF	TGTGCCAGCAGCTTAGGCAGGAGCGGGACGTACAATGAGCAGTTCTTC
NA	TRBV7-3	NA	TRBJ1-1	CASRSSNTEAFF	TGTGCCAGCAGGAGCTCGAACACTGAAGCTTTCTTT
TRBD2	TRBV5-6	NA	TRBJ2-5	CASSFSSGSLQEQYF	TGTGCCAGCAGCTTCTCTAGCGGGAGCTTGCAAGAGCAGTACTTC
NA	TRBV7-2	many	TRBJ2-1	CASSERNEQFF	TGTGCCAGCAGCGAGCGCAATGAGCAGTTCTTC
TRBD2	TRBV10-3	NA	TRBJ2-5	CAISDGTSGTETQYF	TGTGCCATCAGTGATGGGACTAGCGGGACAGAGACCCAGTACTTC
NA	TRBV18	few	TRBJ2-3	CASSPKGDTQYF	TGTGCCAGCTCGCCCAAGGGGGATACGCAGTATTTT
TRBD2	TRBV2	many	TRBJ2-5	CASRTSGMGETQYF	TGTGCCAGCAGGACTAGCGGGATGGGAGAGACCCAGTACTTC
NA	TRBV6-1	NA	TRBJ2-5	CASSEFRGPQETQYF	TGTGCCAGCAGTGAATTTCGGGGACCACAAGAGACCCAGTACTTC
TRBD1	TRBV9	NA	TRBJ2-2	CASSVDTDRGGYTGELFF	TGTGCCAGCAGCGTAGATACGGACAGGGGGGGATACACCGGGGAGCTGTTTTTT
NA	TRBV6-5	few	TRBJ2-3	CASRRLLQDTQYF	TGTGCCAGCAGACGACTCCTCCAAGATACGCAGTATTTT
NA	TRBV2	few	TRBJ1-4	CASRGFNEKLFF	TGTGCCAGCAGAGGTTTTAATGAAAAACTGTTTTTT
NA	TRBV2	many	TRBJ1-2	CASSEGLSNYGYTF	TGTGCCAGCAGTGAGGGCCTGTCGAACTATGGCTACACCTTC
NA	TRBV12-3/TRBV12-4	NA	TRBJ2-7	CASSEVRVAQYF	TGTGCCAGCAGTGAAGTCCGGGTGGCGCAGTACTTC
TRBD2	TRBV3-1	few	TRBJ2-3	CASSQPISGGPWDTQYF	TGTGCCAGCAGCCAACCGATTAGCGGGGGCCCCTGGGATACGCAGTATTTT
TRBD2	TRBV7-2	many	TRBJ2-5	CASSLGGLAKTQYF	TGTGCCAGCAGCTTAGGGGGACTAGCAAAGACCCAGTACTTC
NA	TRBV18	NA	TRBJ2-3	CASSSKRATLTDTQYF	TGTGCCAGCTCATCCAAGCGGGCTACCCTCACAGATACGCAGTATTTT
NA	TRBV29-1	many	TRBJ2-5	CSVDGMEGETQYF	TGCAGCGTTGATGGTATGGAGGGGGAGACCCAGTACTTC
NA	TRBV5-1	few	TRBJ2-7	CASSPFGGTGEQYF	TGCGCCAGCAGCCCCTTCGGGGGCACGGGTGAGCAGTACTTC
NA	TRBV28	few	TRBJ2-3	CASIFGYTQYF	TGTGCCAGTATCTTCGGATATACGCAGTATTTT
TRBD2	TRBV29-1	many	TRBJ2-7	CSAGNLAGVYEQYF	TGCAGCGCAGGTAACCTAGCGGGAGTCTACGAGCAGTACTTC
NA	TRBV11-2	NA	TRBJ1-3	CASSLVGGPSGNTIYF	TGTGCCAGCAGCTTAGTAGGGGGACCCTCTGGAAACACCATATATTTT
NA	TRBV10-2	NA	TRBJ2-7	CASSESGSHHEQYF	TGCGCCAGCAGTGAGAGTGGGAGTCACCACGAGCAGTACTTC
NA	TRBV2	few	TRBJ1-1	CASSPRDGVITEAFF	TGTGCCAGCAGTCCTCGGGACGGGGTCATTACTGAAGCTTTCTTT
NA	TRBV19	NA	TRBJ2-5	CASKDPEDQETQYF	TGTGCCAGTAAGGACCCGGAGGACCAAGAGACCCAGTACTTC
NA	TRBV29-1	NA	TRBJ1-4	CSVSRGTGLSEKLFF	TGCAGCGTTTCGCGGGGAACAGGGTTGAGTGAAAAACTGTTTTTT
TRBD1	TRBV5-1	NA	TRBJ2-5	CASSQRTGDKTQYF	TGCGCCAGCAGCCAAAGGACAGGGGACAAGACCCAGTACTTC
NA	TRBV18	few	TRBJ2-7	CASSPRGDIVSYEQYF	TGTGCCAGCTCACCACGGGGGGACATAGTCTCCTACGAGCAGTACTTC
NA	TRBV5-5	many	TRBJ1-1	CASSLGFLDTEAFF	TGTGCCAGCAGCTTGGGTTTCTTGGACACTGAAGCTTTCTTT
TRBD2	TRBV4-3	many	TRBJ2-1	CASSQGWGVAGGPYNEQFF	TGCGCCAGCAGCCAAGGTTGGGGAGTAGCGGGAGGGCCGTACAATGAGCAGTTCTTC
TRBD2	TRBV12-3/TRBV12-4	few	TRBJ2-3	CASRWTSGSPDTQYF	TGTGCCAGCAGATGGACTAGCGGGAGCCCAGATACGCAGTATTTT
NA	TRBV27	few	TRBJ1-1	CASVNRQPLEAFF	TGTGCCAGTGTAAACCGACAGCCCCTTGAAGCTTTCTTT
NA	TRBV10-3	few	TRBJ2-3	CAIRGDEADTQYF	TGTGCCATCAGGGGGGACGAGGCAGATACGCAGTATTTT
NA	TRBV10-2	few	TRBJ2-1	CASSRGRVMANEQFF	TGCGCCAGCAGTCGCGGTCGGGTTATGGCAAATGAGCAGTTCTTC
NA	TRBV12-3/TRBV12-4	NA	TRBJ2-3	CASSGWEADTQYF	TGTGCCAGCAGTGGGTGGGAGGCAGATACGCAGTATTTT
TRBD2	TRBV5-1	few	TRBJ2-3	CASNQGLAGANTQYF	TGCGCCAGCAACCAGGGACTAGCGGGCGCTAATACGCAGTATTTT
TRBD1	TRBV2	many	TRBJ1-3	CASMGQGPSGNTIYF	TGTGCCAGCATGGGACAGGGGCCCTCTGGAAACACCATATATTTT
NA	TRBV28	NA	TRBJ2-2	CASRWPLNTGELFF	TGTGCCAGCAGATGGCCCCTGAACACCGGGGAGCTGTTTTTT
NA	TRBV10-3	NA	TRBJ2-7	CAISESVAVEQYF	TGTGCCATCAGTGAGTCGGTCGCTGTCGAGCAGTACTTC
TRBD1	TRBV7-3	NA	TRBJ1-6	CASRRTGASSYNSPLHF	TGTGCCAGCAGACGGACAGGGGCCAGCTCCTATAATTCACCCCTCCACTTT
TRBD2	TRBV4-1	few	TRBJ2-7	CASSQGLAGRIYEQYF	TGCGCCAGCAGCCAGGGGCTAGCGGGAAGAATCTACGAGCAGTACTTC
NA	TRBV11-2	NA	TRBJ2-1	CASSFPSYEQFF	TGTGCCAGCAGCTTCCCATCCTATGAGCAGTTCTTC
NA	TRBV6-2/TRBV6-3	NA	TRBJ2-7	CASRDGGGRSLDSYSYEQYF	TGTGCCAGCAGGGACGGGGGAGGACGGTCCCTAGATTCATACTCCTACGAGCAGTACTTC
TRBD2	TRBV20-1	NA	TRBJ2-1	CSAATSGNYNEQFF	TGCAGTGCGGCTACTAGCGGGAACTACAATGAGCAGTTCTTC
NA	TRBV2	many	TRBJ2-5	CASSEQGYGETQYF	TGTGCCAGCAGTGAGCAAGGGTATGGAGAGACCCAGTACTTC
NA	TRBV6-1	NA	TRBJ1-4	CASSEWGAGKNFNEKLFF	TGTGCCAGCAGTGAATGGGGGGCAGGCAAGAATTTTAATGAAAAACTGTTTTTT
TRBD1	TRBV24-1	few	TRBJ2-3	CATSDGTERPDTQYF	TGTGCCACCAGTGATGGGACAGAGCGGCCAGATACGCAGTATTTT